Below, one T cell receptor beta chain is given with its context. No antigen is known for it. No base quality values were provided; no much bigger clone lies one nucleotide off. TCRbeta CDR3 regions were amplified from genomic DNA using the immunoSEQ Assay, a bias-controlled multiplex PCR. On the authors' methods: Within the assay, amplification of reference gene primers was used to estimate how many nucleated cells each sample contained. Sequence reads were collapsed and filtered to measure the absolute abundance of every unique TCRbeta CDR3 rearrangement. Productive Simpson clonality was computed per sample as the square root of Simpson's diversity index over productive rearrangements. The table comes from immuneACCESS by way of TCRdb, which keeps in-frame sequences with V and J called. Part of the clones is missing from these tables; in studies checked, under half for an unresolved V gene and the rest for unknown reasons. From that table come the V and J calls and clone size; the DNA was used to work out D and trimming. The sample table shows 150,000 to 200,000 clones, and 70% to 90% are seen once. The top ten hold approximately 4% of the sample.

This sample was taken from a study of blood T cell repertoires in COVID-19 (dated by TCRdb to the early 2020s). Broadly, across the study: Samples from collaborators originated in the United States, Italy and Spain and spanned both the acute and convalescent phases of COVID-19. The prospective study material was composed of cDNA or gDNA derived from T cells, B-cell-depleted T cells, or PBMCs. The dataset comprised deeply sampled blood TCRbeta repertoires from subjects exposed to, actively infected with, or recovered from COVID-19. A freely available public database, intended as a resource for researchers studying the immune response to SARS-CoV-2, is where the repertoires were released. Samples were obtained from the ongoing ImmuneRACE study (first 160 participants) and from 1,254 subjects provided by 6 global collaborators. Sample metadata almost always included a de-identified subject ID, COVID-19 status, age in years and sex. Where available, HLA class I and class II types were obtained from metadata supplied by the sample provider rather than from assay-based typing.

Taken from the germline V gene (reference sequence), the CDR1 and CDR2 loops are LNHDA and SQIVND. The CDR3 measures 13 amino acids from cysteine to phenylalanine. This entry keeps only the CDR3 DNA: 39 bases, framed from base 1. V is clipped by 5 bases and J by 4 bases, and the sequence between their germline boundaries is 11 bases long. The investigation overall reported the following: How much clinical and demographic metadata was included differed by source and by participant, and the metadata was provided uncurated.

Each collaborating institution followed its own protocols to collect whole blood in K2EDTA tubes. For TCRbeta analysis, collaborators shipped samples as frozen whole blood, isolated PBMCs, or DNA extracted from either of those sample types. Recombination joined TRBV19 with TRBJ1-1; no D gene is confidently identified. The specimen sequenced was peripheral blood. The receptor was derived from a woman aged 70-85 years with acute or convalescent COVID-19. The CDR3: CASSREAGTEAFF. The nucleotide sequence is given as TGTGCCAGTAGTCGGGAGGCGGGCACTGAAGCTTTCTTT. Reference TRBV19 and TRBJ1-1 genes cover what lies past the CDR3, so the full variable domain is DGGITQSPKYLFRKEGQNVTLSCEQNLNHDAMYWYRQDPGQGLRLIYYSQIVNDFQKGDIAEGYSVSREKKESFPLTVTSAQKNPTAFYLCASSREAGTEAFFGQGTRLTVV.